This record looks at one T cell receptor beta chain sequence and its context. Trimming removed 6 bases from V and 0 bases from J, with 12 bases in between. CDR3 size: 15 residues. The germline V gene encodes CDR1 SNHLY and CDR2 FYNNEI. Sequencing was performed with immunoSEQ multiplex PCR; in TCRdb, only in-frame clones are kept and a portion is missing. The sample contains around 170,000 clones, about 90% of which appear only once. The data were obtained in a study of control samples from healthy donors and cancer patients. The chain employs TRBV2 and TRBJ1-5, with unresolved D. The origin of this receptor is a woman between 50 and 59 years old in good health. The sequencing sample was made of blood. The CDR3 region has the DNA TGTGCCAGCAGCCGGGAGACCGATAGCAATCAGCCCCAGCATTTT. Amino acids: CASSRETDSNQPQHF.